The present entry profiles one TCR beta chain with its context. This receptor's antigen is unknown. No clone much larger than this one lies a single base away; base qualities are absent. The data were obtained in a study of shared clonotypes between healthy human individuals (dated by TCRdb to the early 2020s). Regarding the complete study: The cohort included three men and two women between 18 and 49 years of age. Blood TCR repertoires of several healthy adults were deeply sequenced to estimate repertoire size and the extent of clonotype sharing between individuals. Between about 0.8 and 9 billion PBMCs per donor were obtained by leukapheresis. Libraries were prepared and TCR repertoires were sequenced by different laboratories using diverse techniques, in order to increase sequencing depth and limit assay-specific biases. For each donor, three plates each were used for CD4 naive and CD4 memory, two plates were used for CD8 naive, and one plate was used for CD8 memory. The paper's findings and limits, for the study overall: Roughly 5% of naive CD4, around 3.6% of naive CD8, 2% to 2.5% of memory CD4, and around 0.4% of memory CD8 clonotypes were shared across several donors. Larger estimated clonotype richness was generally found for naive subsets than for memory subsets. Sampling was restricted to blood, and TCR repertoires in tissue are likely to differ from TCR repertoires in blood. Rarefaction of sorted-subset datasets indicated incomplete sequencing despite the large sequencing depth. Compared with non-shared clonotypes, the clonotypes found in all four sorted-subset donors had higher generation probabilities. Because the study included a small number of donors, the genetic and exposure-history diversity represented was limited. Pairwise subsampling led to the expectation that sequencing depth would affect the degree of clonotype sharing among donors.

Healthy HIV-negative adults with no recently reported acute infections or vaccinations were included as donors. All donors were Caucasian adults living in Nashville, Tennessee, USA. CD4+ T cells were enriched through magnetic negative selection, after which naive cells were positively selected on CD45RA and the remaining negative fraction served as the memory subset. Blood was obtained by leukapheresis, after which PBMCs were separated by Ficoll-Histopaque density gradient centrifugation and cryopreserved in liquid nitrogen vapor phase. Analytical flow cytometry was used to check the purity and quantity of each magnetically sorted T cell population. Genomic DNA was isolated from each sorted fraction and quantified by UV absorbance on a Nanodrop 2000c. TCR CDR3 regions were amplified from genomic DNA by multiplex PCR using the deep immunoSEQ assay. Extracted genomic DNA from each cell subset was distributed evenly across all wells of several immunoSEQ 96-well plates, and each plate was treated as a replicate. Each replicate PCR for sorted subsets received around 210 ng genomic DNA, equal to tens of thousands of T cell genomes. The purified libraries were quantified using a Qubit 3.0 fluorometer, sized with a Bioanalyzer 2100, and then quantified again using the KAPA Library Quantification kit. Every immunoSEQ 96-well plate was sequenced on a separate single-read 150-cycle Illumina NextSeq 550 flow cell. The paper's data handling went like this. Because the immunoSEQ output held only junctional sequences and lacked quality scores, the filtering could not match the filtering applied to full-length reads. Sequences were annotated with PyIR, a Python wrapper for IgBLAST v1.9, using IMGT germline references to assign V/J genes and CDR3. Reads with weak V/J assignments (E-value above 1e-6), missing CDR3, stop codons, out-of-frame junctions, or ambiguous translated residues were removed. A V3J clonotype was defined by an identical inferred V gene, J gene, and CDR3 amino acid sequence. To compute the percentage overlap between repertoires, the number of shared unique clonotypes was divided by the size of the smaller repertoire. Repertoire richness was assessed with RTK rarefaction, the Chao1 estimator, and Recon v2.1 estimates of unobserved clonotypes. OLGA was used to compute generation probabilities for all TCRbeta clonotypes that the gDNA method yielded from a few donors. TCRdb took this table from immuneACCESS and kept in-frame rearrangements with V and J called. Such tables lack part of the clones; where checked against another copy, unresolved V genes explain under half of the gap, and the rest is unexplained. V and J calls and clone size come straight from that table; D and trimming were deduced from the DNA. The sample records roughly 1.4 million clones, approximately 98.5% of which are singletons. About 0.35% of the sample is in the top ten clones.

The CDR3 measures 14 amino acids from cysteine to phenylalanine. The entry retains the CDR3 DNA only, 42 bases that are in frame from base 1. CDR1 and CDR2 are drawn from the germline V gene: SGHDN, FVKESK. V is shortened by 0 bases, J by 6 bases, and the region joining them spans 10 bases. Material for sequencing was naive CD4+ T cells sorted from blood. The sample's cell subset or site label, decoded: CD45RA+ positively selected. Recombination joined TRBV14 with TRBJ2-3; too little of a D gene remains to name it. This clonotype was obtained from a man aged 30 to 45 in good health. The CDR3 amino acid sequence is: CASSQDLGWDTQYF. The DNA sequence reads TGTGCCAGCAGCCAAGATCTGGGTTGGGATACGCAGTATTTT.